The 32 T cell receptor beta chains in this list originate from one sample, sequenced in a study of OX40 agonist ivuxolimab in advanced cancers. Libraries were prepared by immunoSEQ multiplex PCR; TCRdb keeps only in-frame clonotypes and omits some of them. The sample records tens of thousands of clones, 81% being singletons. Sequenced material: CD4+ or CD8+ T cells sorted from blood, taken in a trial of the OX40 agonist ivuxolimab. The receptors shown here come from an adult with an advanced solid tumor such as melanoma, head and neck, liver or kidney cancer.

This clone was seen more than once but under ten times. The rearrangement links TRBV27 to TRBJ2-5; maybe TRBD2 (6 bases). Trimming shortened V by 4 bases and J by 7 bases, and 19 bases separated the two germline ends. Germline V gene lookup returns CDR1 MNHEY and CDR2 SMNVEV (reference sequence). CDR3 size: 15 residues. The chain's CDR3 is CASSSGTHITGTQYF. The CDR3 DNA follows: TGTGCCAGCAGTTCCGGGACTCATATAACGGGGACCCAGTACTTC.

The chain couples TRBV5-1 to TRBJ1-2; D unclear. The V gene lost 0 bases and the J gene lost 3 bases, with 6 bases spanning the gap. Germline V gives CDR1 SGHRS, CDR2 YFSETQ. The CDR3 contains 13 residues. CDR3 bases: TGCGCCAGCAGCTTGGGAGGAGACTATGGCTACACCTTC. Protein sequence: CASSLGGDYGYTF.

This clone was recorded a few times. The chain couples TRBV15 to TRBJ2-1; D possibly corresponds to TRBD2 (6 bases). The CDR3 loop spans 15 amino acids. Germline V gene sequence: CDR1 LNHNV, CDR2 YYDKDF (reference sequence). The germline V and J ends were trimmed by 3 bases and 0 bases, with 9 bases remaining between them. The CDR3 nucleotides are TGTGCCACCAGCAGTGAGACTAGCTCCTACAATGAGCAGTTCTTC. Its translation is CATSSETSSYNEQFF.

The chain recombines TRBV6-5 with TRBJ2-2; D may be TRBD1 (5 bases). Trimming took 2 bases from V and 1 from J, leaving 8 bases between them. The CDR3 is 15 amino acids. CDR1 and CDR2 (germline): MNHEY, SVGAGI. This chain's CDR3 is CASSYTTGNTGELFF. The CDR3 DNA reads TGTGCCAGCAGTTACACAACAGGGAACACCGGGGAGCTGTTTTTT.

The chain joins TRBV7-2 to TRBJ2-3; D may be TRBD1 or TRBD2 (6 bases each). V lost 6 bases to trimming and J lost 9 bases, with 16 bases between them. Germline V gene lookup returns CDR1 SGHTA and CDR2 FQGNSA. CDR3 size: 13 residues. CDR3 in amino acids: CASSRGKGGTQYF. The CDR3, as DNA: TGTGCCAGCAGTCGGGGGAAGGGGGGCACGCAGTATTTT.

The chain carries TRBV5-4 and TRBJ2-1; the D gene is possibly TRBD2 (5 bases). The CDR3 extends over 15 amino acids. Germline V CDR1 and CDR2: SGHNT, YYREEE (reference sequence). The germline V and J ends were trimmed by 1 base and 10 bases, with 18 bases remaining between them. The CDR3 spells CASSLNGEVGIEQFF. In DNA, the CDR3 is TGTGCCAGCAGCTTGAACGGGGAAGTGGGTATCGAGCAGTTCTTC.

This chain joins TRBV9 and TRBJ2-5; D gene uncertain. This CDR3 contains 15 residues. V lost 0 bases to trimming and J lost 1 base, with 10 bases between them. CDR1 SGDLS and CDR2 YYNGEE come from the germline V gene. The CDR3 sequence: CASSVAGQVQETQYF. The CDR3 nucleotides are TGTGCCAGCAGCGTAGCCGGGCAGGTCCAAGAGACCCAGTACTTC.

V and J are TRBV29-1 and TRBJ1-3; tentative D call: TRBD1 (5 bases). The CDR3 is made up of 14 amino acids. The germline CDR1 and CDR2 sequences are SQVTM and ANQGSEA. V was cut by 3 bases and J by 2 bases, with 11 bases left in between. DNA for the CDR3: TGCAGCGTTGATTGGGGGGGAGCTGGAAACACCATATATTTT. Its translation: CSVDWGGAGNTIYF.

The chain couples TRBV19 to TRBJ1-6, with no clear D. V gave up 6 bases and J gave up 0 bases, with 12 bases separating them. CDR3 length: 16 residues. Germline V CDR1 and CDR2: LNHDA, SQIVND (reference sequence). CDR3: CASSMTRSSYNSPLHF. CDR3 in DNA: TGTGCCAGTAGCATGACACGAAGCTCCTATAATTCACCCCTCCACTTT. Full variable domain (remainder filled in from reference TRBV19 and TRBJ1-6): DGGITQSPKYLFRKEGQNVTLSCEQNLNHDAMYWYRQDPGQGLRLIYYSQIVNDFQKGDIAEGYSVSREKKESFPLTVTSAQKNPTAFYLCASSMTRSSYNSPLHFGNGTRLTVT.

This clone was found a few times. Other DNA sequences from this sample encode an identical CDR3 as well. The J gene is TRBJ1-5, the V gene TRBV27; D is undetermined. Trimming removed 3 bases from V and 2 bases from J, with 2 bases in between. The CDR3 consists of 12 residues. Germline CDR1 is MNHEY and CDR2 is SMNVEV (reference sequence). CDR3 sequence: CASSFRNQPQHF. CDR3 sequence (DNA): TGTGCCAGCAGTTTTCGCAATCAGCCCCAGCATTTT.

This clone was seen repeatedly, ten times or more. The chain has TRBV30 and TRBJ1-2, with D perhaps matching TRBD1 (6 bases). The CDR3 runs to 15 residues. Per the germline V gene, CDR1 is GTSNPN and CDR2 is SVGIG (reference sequence). The V and J ends lost 3 bases and 4 bases respectively, with 18 bases between them. The DNA for the CDR3 is TGTGCCTGGAGCGGGGCCACACAGGGAACCTATGGCTACACCTTC. Translation: CAWSGATQGTYGYTF.

The chain has TRBV29-1 and TRBJ1-4; D remains ambiguous. This CDR3 is 12 amino acids long. V shed 4 bases and J shed 5 bases, with 8 bases lying between them. Per germline, CDR1 SQVTM and CDR2 ANQGSEA. CDR3 amino acids: CSVGFRNEKLFF. CDR3 in DNA: TGCAGCGTTGGGTTCAGGAATGAAAAACTGTTTTTT.

This chain uses TRBV19 with TRBJ1-2, with TRBD1 matching over 9 bases. CDR1 and CDR2 from the germline V gene are LNHDA and SQIVND (reference sequence). Losses at the gene ends were 3 bases for V and 5 bases for J; bases not matched to a gene: 10. The CDR3 runs to 16 residues. The DNA of the CDR3 is TGTGCCAGTAGTATTTTTCCGGGACAGGGATCGTATGGCTACACCTTC. Protein: CASSIFPGQGSYGYTF.

The chain is built from TRBV6-5 and TRBJ1-1, with D unclear. Germline lookup yields CDR1 MNHEY and CDR2 SVGAGI. CDR3 size: 13 residues. The V and J ends lost 6 bases and 0 bases respectively, with 8 bases between them. The CDR3 protein is CASRPQVNTEAFF. The CDR3, as DNA: TGTGCCAGCAGACCCCAGGTGAACACTGAAGCTTTCTTT.

V is TRBV7-2 and J is TRBJ2-1; 8 positions match TRBD1. Germline V gene lookup returns CDR1 SGHTA and CDR2 FQGNSA. CDR3 length: 13 amino acids. The V segment lost 2 bases and the J segment 10 bases; nucleotides outside the gene matches: 4. CDR3 sequence (DNA): TGTGCCAGCAGCTTACAGGGGGCGCGAGAGCAGTTCTTC. It is translated as CASSLQGAREQFF.

The CDR3, as DNA: TGTGCCAGCCCCCTTTGGGGCAGGCCGGAGGCCGGGGAGCTGTTTTTT. Its translation: CASPLWGRPEAGELFF. The chain couples TRBV5-6 to TRBJ2-2; the D gene could be TRBD1 or TRBD2 (5 bases each). Looked up from germline, CDR1 is SGHDT and CDR2 is YYEEEE. V was shortened by 7 bases and J by 6 bases, with 22 bases between the two germline ends. CDR3 size: 16 residues.

This clone occurred a few times. J is TRBJ1-2 and V is TRBV11-2, with D tentatively TRBD1 (6 bases). V was pared by 4 bases and J by 8 bases, with 20 bases between. In germline, CDR1 is SGHAT, CDR2 FQNNGV. This CDR3 has 15 amino acids. Written as DNA, the CDR3 is TGTGCCAGCAGCTCAGGCTCAGGGGAGTTCGGCGGCTACACCTTC. This gives the protein CASSSGSGEFGGYTF.

The rearrangement links TRBV6-1 to TRBJ2-7, with TRBD2 identical over 8 bases. This CDR3 is built from 15 residues. Germline lookup yields CDR1 MNHNS and CDR2 SASEGT. With 8 bases clipped from V and 4 bases from J, the junction kept 13 bases outside the gene matches. CDR3 amino acids: CASGRLARGSYEQYF. For the CDR3, the DNA is TGTGCCAGCGGGAGACTAGCGAGGGGATCGTACGAGCAGTACTTC.

The CDR3 loop reads CASSQVNVGTNEKLFF. CDR3 nucleotide sequence: TGTGCCAGCAGCCAAGTAAATGTAGGGACTAATGAAAAACTGTTTTTT. The rearrangement joins TRBV7-2 to TRBJ1-4; unclear D gene. Germline V CDR1 and CDR2: SGHTA, FQGNSA. With 5 bases removed from V and 2 bases from J, the gap between germline ends came to 15 bases. The CDR3 has 16 residues.

V usage is TRBV19 and J usage is TRBJ1-2, with D hard to call. CDR3 length: 9 residues. V lost 7 bases and J lost 8, with 5 bases in between. The germline CDR1 and CDR2 sequences are LNHDA and SQIVND (reference sequence). The CDR3 coding sequence is TGTGCCAGTATGCGAGGCTACACCTTC. This codes for CASMRGYTF. Full variable domain (missing parts from reference TRBV19 and TRBJ1-2): DGGITQSPKYLFRKEGQNVTLSCEQNLNHDAMYWYRQDPGQGLRLIYYSQIVNDFQKGDIAEGYSVSREKKESFPLTVTSAQKNPTAFYLCASMRGYTFGSGTRLTVV.

In this sample, this clone turned up a few times. The chain recombines TRBV30 with TRBJ1-2; D is possibly TRBD1 (5 bases). In germline, CDR1 is GTSNPN, CDR2 SVGIG (reference sequence). V was clipped by 0 bases and J by 4 bases, with 12 bases between them. This CDR3 region has 14 residues. The DNA for the CDR3 is TGTGCCTGGAGTGTTCTGGGTCAGGGCTATGGCTACACCTTC. Translating gives CAWSVLGQGYGYTF.

This clone appeared once. The rearrangement uses TRBV2 and TRBJ2-7; D is possibly TRBD2 (5 bases). Germline assignment: CDR1 SNHLY and CDR2 FYNNEI. The CDR3 runs 15 residues. The V end lost 0 bases, the J end lost 3 bases, and 12 bases lay between the germline ends. CDR3 sequence reads: CASSEALRGIYEQYF. The CDR3 DNA reads TGTGCCAGCAGTGAAGCGCTTCGAGGGATCTACGAGCAGTACTTC.

The chain has TRBV5-6 and TRBJ2-3, with 7 nucleotides matching TRBD2. This CDR3 is 14 amino acids long. J was trimmed by 1 base and V by 2 bases; bases with no gene match: 1. CDR1 is SGHDT, CDR2 YYEEEE, per germline. CDR3 DNA: TGTGCCAGCAGCTTCCGGGGGGGCACAGATACGCAGTATTTT. This encodes CASSFRGGTDTQYF.

This clone was recorded only once. A read error may account for a junction end that differs from germline. This chain links TRBV6-4 with TRBJ1-2, with TRBD1 identical over 8 bases. This CDR3 comprises 15 residues. CDR1 and CDR2 from the germline V gene are MRHNA and SNTAGT. The CDR3 sequence: CASSPEAGGNYDYTF. The CDR3 DNA is TGTGCCAGCAGTCCTGAGGCAGGGGGCAACTATGACTACACCTTC.

The gene calls are TRBV2 and TRBJ1-1, with 10 bases fitting TRBD1. Germline CDR1 reads SNHLY; CDR2 reads FYNNEI. The CDR3 has 14 amino acids. Trimming at V came to 8 bases and at J to 3 bases, leaving 6 bases not matched to a gene. The DNA of the CDR3 is TGTGCCAGCCGTCCGGGACAGGGGTACACTGAAGCTTTCTTT. Amino acid sequence: CASRPGQGYTEAFF.

This rearrangement joins TRBV7-6 to TRBJ2-1, with D unclear. Germline assignment: CDR1 SGHVS and CDR2 FNYEAQ. The CDR3 totals 14 residues. Trimming removed 5 bases at V and 2 bases at J, with 10 bases between. CDR3 DNA: TGTGCCAGCAGCCCTTCGGGCACCTACAATGAGCAGTTCTTC. Protein sequence: CASSPSGTYNEQFF.

This clone was seen a handful of times. For the CDR3, the DNA is TGTGCCTGGAGTGTGCCCGGGACGCCCGTCTATGGCTACACCTTC. Translated, it gives CAWSVPGTPVYGYTF. The J gene is TRBJ1-2, the V gene TRBV30, with D possibly matching TRBD1 (5 bases). The CDR3 runs to 15 residues. Germline V gene lookup returns CDR1 GTSNPN and CDR2 SVGIG (reference sequence). The V gene lost 0 bases and the J gene lost 4 bases, with 15 bases spanning the gap.

V gene TRBV9 combines with J gene TRBJ2-2; D uncertain. Trimming took 3 bases from V and 2 from J, leaving 11 bases between them. CDR3 size: 15 residues. Germline V CDR1 and CDR2: SGDLS, YYNGEE. The CDR3 nucleotides read TGTGCCAGCAGCGGAGGTCTACATAACACCGGGGAGCTGTTTTTT. It specifies CASSGGLHNTGELFF.

V usage is TRBV6-5 and J usage is TRBJ2-7; no clear D. V was cut by 8 bases and J by 6 bases, with 17 bases left in between. CDR1 and CDR2 (germline): MNHEY, SVGAGI. This CDR3 is 13 amino acids long. The CDR3 sequence: CASDSPGNREQYF. The CDR3 bases are TGTGCCAGCGATTCCCCAGGAAACCGCGAGCAGTACTTC.

The chain combines TRBV11-2 with TRBJ1-2; tentatively, D is TRBD1 (6 bases). Trimming pared 0 bases from V and 3 bases from J, leaving 11 bases between. Germline CDR1 is SGHAT and CDR2 is FQNNGV. The CDR3 spans 15 residues. The CDR3 protein is CASSLDRQAYYGYTF. In DNA, the CDR3 is TGTGCCAGCAGCTTAGATAGACAGGCTTACTATGGCTACACCTTC.

The chain couples TRBV10-3 to TRBJ2-5; 7 nucleotides align to TRBD1. This CDR3 spans 12 amino acids. Germline V lookup: CDR1 ENHRY, CDR2 SYGVKD. With 6 bases clipped from V and 4 bases from J, the junction kept 2 bases outside the gene matches. CDR3 protein: CAISRDRETQYF. CDR3 DNA: TGTGCCATCAGCAGGGACAGAGAGACCCAGTACTTC.

The chain links TRBV18 to TRBJ1-2; 9 bases align to TRBD1. Per germline, CDR1 KGHSH and CDR2 LQKENI. This CDR3 has 14 amino acids. Trimming at V came to 3 bases and at J to 4 bases, leaving 3 bases not matched to a gene. CDR3 loop: CASSPQDRGYGYTF. CDR3 nucleotides: TGTGCCAGCTCACCGCAGGACAGGGGCTATGGCTACACCTTC.